This TCR beta chain is drawn from a study of T cells after yellow fever vaccination (dated by TCRdb to between 2018 and 2020). Regarding the research as a whole: Libraries from fractions with low cell numbers were prepared with the SMART-Seq v4 Ultra Low Input RNA kit. To track T-cell clones before and after primary and booster YFV17D yellow fever vaccination, bulk TCR alpha and beta repertoires were sequenced longitudinally. Two healthy male donors, one aged 18 to 29 and one aged 30 to 40 years, made up the cohort. Bulk PBMC replicates and cell subsets were isolated from blood drawn at multiple timepoints before and after both primary and secondary immunization. The investigation overall reported the following: A small share of clonotypes was detected in both CD4 and CD8 compartments, with the overlap likely arising from convergent recombination. Compared with the primary T-cell response, the secondary T-cell response was faster but weaker, reaching its peak on day 5 rather than on day 15. Because the study included only a couple of donors, the extent to which the findings can be generalized is limited. FACS-sorted repertoires could contain abundant contaminating clonotypes from the bulk population, so computational filtering was required. After the booster, most clones that had expanded after primary vaccination were detected again (nearly 97% of CD4 and 88% of CD8), suggesting broad maintenance of memory.

Of note for this clonotype: The specificity of this receptor is unknown. Nothing much larger sits one base from this clone, and base qualities are not available.

Sequenced on an Illumina NovaSeq 6000. TCR cDNA was made using 5'RACE template switching, a step that added a universal primer site and unique molecular identifiers. cDNA synthesis was primed from both the TCR alpha and TCR beta constant segments. Libraries were amplified in two PCR steps, with sample barcodes and sequencing adapters added in the second step. Sequencing of the libraries was done on either Illumina HiSeq 2500 (2x100 bp) or NovaSeq (2x150 bp). The authors' pipeline ran thus. Reads were demultiplexed and collapsed into UMI consensus sequences with MIGEC, and V(D)J alignment was performed with MiXCR. Vaccine-responding clonotypes were identified with edgeR using replicate PBMC samples, with FDR below 0.01 and a log2 fold change above 5 up to day 15 being required. Bulk clonotypes were assigned CD4 or CD8 identity according to which sequenced CD4 or CD8 repertoire held them at higher abundance. TCRdb itself trimmed the public reads at Q25 with fastp, ran MiXCR and retained productive beta chains. One record per CDR3 amino acid sequence lists the most common genes and DNA. These V and J calls derive from TCRdb rather than the authors' analysis. The sample contains 300,000 to 350,000 distinct CDR3 sequences, approximately 4% of them found a single time. Roughly a quarter of the sample lies in the top ten.

In light of the paper, this sample's treatment or condition label describes: live attenuated yellow fever vaccine strain. Two biological replicates of bulk PBMCs were collected at each blood-draw timepoint. PBMCs were isolated from peripheral blood using a standard Ficoll-Paque protocol. TriZol was used to extract RNA from bulk PBMCs, from CD4 and CD8 fractions, and from dextramer-positive and dextramer-negative fractions. The junction shows trimming of 2 bases on V and 8 bases on J, and the gene matches do not reach 2 bases of it. CDR1 is given as SGHTA and CDR2 as FQGNSA, both from the germline V gene. There are 12 amino acids in the CDR3, from cysteine to phenylalanine inclusive. Solely the CDR3 DNA is kept, with 36 bases framed from the first base.

This TCR was recovered from a man aged 18 to 35 who received the YFV17D yellow fever vaccine. The sample was PBMCs, taken 5 days after the yellow fever booster vaccination. The chain is assembled from TRBV7-2 and TRBJ1-2; 7 bases in the middle match TRBD1. The nucleotide sequence is given as TGTGCCAGCAGCTTATACAGGGGCGGCTACACCTTC. Its translation is CASSLYRGGYTF.